Listed below are T cell receptor beta chains from one sample, sequenced in a study of shared clonotypes between healthy human individuals. Produced via immunoSEQ multiplex PCR; TCRdb's table is partial and in-frame only. The top ten hold roughly 0.13% of the sample, which has 2 million to 2.5 million clones, approximately 96% seen once. Material for sequencing was naive CD4+ T cells sorted from blood. All receptors derive from a young man in good health. The CDR3 runs from the conserved cysteine through the conserved F or W. A D gene is named only where the DNA matches it firmly. Clone size appears in some rows only: once, few, many, or a class for an expanded clone.

j_call | d_call | clone_size | v_call | cdr3_aa | cdr3_nt
TRBJ1-2 | - | - | TRBV5-6 | CASSFPTTSFPYGYTF | TGTGCCAGCAGCTTCCCCACGACTTCCTTTCCTTATGGCTACACCTTC
TRBJ2-5 | TRBD2 | few | TRBV5-1 | CASSLASGVQETQYF | TGCGCCAGCAGCTTGGCTAGCGGGGTCCAAGAGACCCAGTACTTC
TRBJ2-7 | - | - | TRBV18 | CASSPPLLYEQYF | TGTGCCAGCTCACCACCACTCCTCTACGAGCAGTACTTC
TRBJ2-7 | - | - | TRBV10-3 | CAITSNQAYEQYF | TGTGCCATCACCTCAAATCAGGCCTACGAGCAGTACTTC
TRBJ2-5 | - | - | TRBV5-1 | CASSLGASQETQYF | TGCGCCAGCAGCTTGGGCGCGAGCCAAGAGACCCAGTACTTC
TRBJ2-6 | - | - | TRBV6-1 | CATHKDSGANVLTF | TGTGCCACCCATAAAGATTCTGGGGCCAACGTCCTGACTTTC
TRBJ1-4 | - | - | TRBV6-5 | CASSLGLANEKLFF | TGTGCCAGCAGCCTTGGACTGGCTAATGAAAAACTGTTTTTT
TRBJ2-5 | - | - | TRBV10-1 | CASSQRLGETQYF | TGCGCCAGCAGCCAGCGACTCGGAGAGACCCAGTACTTC
TRBJ2-2 | TRBD1 | - | TRBV19 | CASSIDRGPGELFF | TGTGCCAGTAGTATCGACAGGGGGCCCGGGGAGCTGTTTTTT
TRBJ2-5 | - | once | TRBV5-5 | CASSLEGTQYF | TGTGCCAGCAGCTTGGAGGGGACCCAGTACTTC
TRBJ2-2 | - | - | TRBV2 | CASSERRLAYTNTGELFF | TGTGCCAGCAGTGAACGACGGCTAGCCTATACGAACACCGGGGAGCTGTTTTTT
TRBJ2-1 | TRBD2 | - | TRBV27 | CASSFSGGPYNEQFF | TGTGCCAGCAGTTTTAGCGGGGGACCCTACAATGAGCAGTTCTTC
TRBJ2-7 | TRBD1 | - | TRBV4-1 | CASSQDRDRVYEQYF | TGCGCCAGCAGCCAAGACAGGGACAGGGTCTACGAGCAGTACTTC
TRBJ1-3 | - | - | TRBV9 | CASSVGTGQVGYSGNTIYF | TGTGCCAGCAGCGTAGGAACGGGCCAAGTCGGGTACTCTGGGAACACCATATATTTT
TRBJ1-1 | - | - | TRBV6-5 | CASSYQAMNTEAFF | TGTGCCAGCAGTTACCAGGCAATGAACACTGAAGCTTTCTTT
TRBJ1-4 | - | - | TRBV9 | CASSVGVWFSPTEINEKLFF | TGTGCCAGCAGCGTAGGCGTCTGGTTTTCCCCTACGGAGATTAATGAAAAACTGTTTTTT
TRBJ1-5 | - | few | TRBV4-1 | CASSQLSQGTHQPQHF | TGCGCCAGCAGCCAACTATCTCAGGGGACACATCAGCCCCAGCATTTT
TRBJ1-5 | - | - | TRBV6-1 | CASSRAGNQPQHF | TGTGCCAGCAGTAGGGCAGGGAATCAGCCCCAGCATTTT
TRBJ2-2 | TRBD1 | - | TRBV5-1 | CASSRGGTGDTGELFF | TGCGCCAGCAGCCGAGGTGGGACAGGGGACACCGGGGAGCTGTTTTTT
TRBJ2-3 | - | - | TRBV30 | CAWSVAASTDTQYF | TGTGCCTGGAGTGTAGCAGCTAGCACAGATACGCAGTATTTT
TRBJ2-3 | TRBD1 | - | TRBV27 | CASRDRSHTDTQYF | TGTGCCAGCAGGGACAGGTCCCACACAGATACGCAGTATTTT
TRBJ2-3 | - | - | TRBV5-1 | CASSPGTPSTDTQYF | TGCGCCAGCAGCCCCGGGACACCGAGCACAGATACGCAGTATTTT
TRBJ1-5 | - | - | TRBV6-1 | CASSEASAGNQPQHF | TGTGCCAGCAGTGAAGCATCGGCGGGGAATCAGCCCCAGCATTTT
TRBJ2-7 | - | - | TRBV20-1 | CSAVERDEQYF | TGCAGTGCTGTGGAGAGAGACGAGCAGTACTTC
TRBJ2-2 | TRBD2 | - | TRBV11-2 | CASSLVAGRTGELFF | TGTGCCAGCAGCTTAGTCGCCGGGAGGACCGGGGAGCTGTTTTTT
TRBJ2-3 | - | - | TRBV7-9 | CASSLGRDTQYF | TGTGCCAGCAGCTTAGGTCGCGATACGCAGTATTTT
TRBJ1-5 | - | few | TRBV10-3 | CAISDGYQPQHF | TGTGCCATCAGTGACGGGTATCAGCCCCAGCATTTT
TRBJ2-7 | TRBD1 | - | TRBV5-4 | CASSFGQEYEQYF | TGTGCCAGCAGCTTCGGACAGGAATACGAGCAGTACTTC
TRBJ2-3 | TRBD2 | - | TRBV7-6 | CASSLGALAGGADTQYF | TGTGCCAGCAGCTTGGGAGCCCTAGCGGGGGGGGCAGATACGCAGTATTTT
TRBJ1-5 | - | - | TRBV7-9 | CASSDRDVNQPQHF | TGTGCCAGCAGCGACCGGGACGTCAATCAGCCCCAGCATTTT
TRBJ2-1 | - | - | TRBV15 | CATSRVAVRYEQFF | TGTGCCACCAGCAGAGTTGCGGTTCGATATGAGCAGTTCTTC
TRBJ2-3 | - | - | TRBV5-1 | CASSTRTVGTDTQYF | TGCGCCAGCAGCACCCGGACAGTGGGCACAGATACGCAGTATTTT
TRBJ2-1 | TRBD2 | - | TRBV5-1 | CASSWLPGLGNEQFF | TGCGCCAGCAGCTGGCTGCCGGGACTAGGGAATGAGCAGTTCTTC
TRBJ2-7 | TRBD1 | - | TRBV5-4 | CASGIGQEPYEQYF | TGTGCCAGCGGAATCGGACAGGAACCATACGAGCAGTACTTC
TRBJ1-4 | - | - | TRBV18 | CASSLLSGATNEKLFF | TGTGCCAGCTCCCTCCTCAGTGGCGCAACTAATGAAAAACTGTTTTTT
TRBJ2-1 | TRBD2 | - | TRBV27 | CASSSLAGVSSYNEQFF | TGTGCCAGCAGTTCACTAGCGGGAGTAAGCTCCTACAATGAGCAGTTCTTC
TRBJ1-2 | TRBD1 | few | TRBV5-1 | CASSPGQGYGYTF | TGCGCCAGCAGCCCCGGACAGGGTTATGGCTACACCTTC
TRBJ1-5 | TRBD1 | - | TRBV6-5 | CASSTGQGNNQPQHF | TGTGCCAGCAGTACGGGACAGGGCAACAATCAGCCCCAGCATTTT
TRBJ1-2 | TRBD1 | - | TRBV4-1 | CASSQPDRVYGYTF | TGCGCCAGCAGCCAACCGGACAGGGTCTATGGCTACACCTTC
TRBJ1-5 | TRBD1 | - | TRBV6-5 | CASSSTGGNQPQHF | TGTGCCAGCAGTTCAACAGGGGGCAATCAGCCCCAGCATTTT
TRBJ1-1 | - | - | TRBV6-1 | CASSSGTSNTEAFF | TGTGCCAGCAGTTCCGGGACATCGAACACTGAAGCTTTCTTT
TRBJ1-3 | TRBD1 | - | TRBV28 | CASSSGGGGNTIYF | TGTGCCAGCAGTTCAGGGGGCGGTGGAAACACCATATATTTT
TRBJ2-7 | TRBD2 | - | TRBV15 | CATSRDRGAYEQYF | TGTGCCACCAGCAGAGATCGGGGGGCCTACGAGCAGTACTTC
TRBJ1-1 | - | - | TRBV7-2 | CASSSPGAWTEAFF | TGTGCCAGCAGCTCCCCAGGGGCATGGACTGAAGCTTTCTTT
TRBJ2-5 | - | - | TRBV4-2 | CASSQDGDLSRETQYF | TGTGCCAGCAGCCAGGATGGGGACCTCTCCCGGGAGACCCAGTACTTC
TRBJ1-6 | - | - | TRBV6-1 | CASSEWGSPLHF | TGTGCCAGCAGTGAATGGGGTTCACCCCTCCACTTT
TRBJ1-1 | TRBD1 | - | TRBV2 | CASKGDRANTEAFF | TGTGCCAGCAAGGGGGACAGGGCGAACACTGAAGCTTTCTTT
TRBJ2-1 | - | - | TRBV5-1 | CASSSPGGNYNEQFF | TGCGCCAGCAGCTCGCCGGGCGGGAACTACAATGAGCAGTTCTTC
TRBJ2-7 | - | - | TRBV30 | CAWRFPGSSYEQYF | TGTGCCTGGAGGTTCCCGGGGTCCTCCTACGAGCAGTACTTC
TRBJ1-4 | TRBD1 | - | TRBV5-4 | CASSLAGTGANEKLFF | TGTGCCAGCAGCTTGGCGGGGACAGGGGCTAATGAAAAACTGTTTTTT
TRBJ1-5 | TRBD1 | - | TRBV5-1 | CASSIGQAQGPQHF | TGCGCCAGCAGCATTGGACAGGCCCAAGGGCCCCAGCATTTT